The clone carrying this T cell receptor beta chain was counted many times. Its specificity is not known. Amplification of TCR beta CDR3 regions used RNA transcripts. The library came from an HTBI-primed first-round RT-PCR and a second-round multiplex PCR. Via MiXCR, TCRdb re-called the multiplex PCR reads, giving one row per CDR3 protein. This sample has almost 400,000 distinct CDR3 sequences, with about 16% found just once. The sample comes from a study of Graves' ophthalmopathy and Graves' hyperthyroidism. Study details: At initial diagnosis, peripheral blood was obtained, and this preceded any treatment. Study-level findings and limits: Blood contained most expanded thyroid clonotypes exceeding 0.001 frequency.

The V gene's germline CDR1 is GTSNPN and CDR2 SVGIG (reference sequence). The V end lost 6 bases, the J end lost 2 bases, and 14 bases lay between the germline ends. There are 13 residues in the CDR3. Each donor who had ophthalmopathy showed moderate-to-severe activity, a CAS of ≥3, a NOSPECS of ≥4, and a duration under 3 months. Sequenced sample: peripheral blood. The chain carries TRBV30 and TRBJ2-7; TRBD2 is a possible D gene (6 bases). This sequence originates from a woman younger than 35 with Graves' ophthalmopathy. Written as DNA, the CDR3 is TGTGCCTGCCGGGGCGGGGACCCCTACGAGCAGTACTTC. As protein: CACRGGDPYEQYF.